The 10 T cell receptor beta chains in this list originate from one sample, sequenced in a study of monozygotic twins with inflammatory bowel disease. TCRdb reprocessed the 5' RACE reads; each CDR3 protein has one entry and no DNA is given. This table holds approximately 85,000 distinct CDR3 sequences. The specimen was blood. These receptors all come from a human donor with ulcerative colitis or Crohn's disease, or a healthy co-twin of an affected twin (not recorded which).

The genes are TRBV5-1 and TRBJ1-2; TCRdb gives TRBD1 as the D gene, but with no DNA this cannot be confirmed. CDR1 is SGHRS, CDR2 YFSETQ, per germline. This CDR3 has 15 residues. The CDR3 spells CASSLGDRPSYGYTF.

This rearrangement joins TRBV7-9 to TRBJ2-1; TCRdb reports TRBD1, a call that lacks DNA to check it against. Germline lookup yields CDR1 SEHNR and CDR2 FQNEAQ (reference sequence). The CDR3 has 17 amino acids. The CDR3 sequence: CASSRWDRRQMYNEQFF. Full variable domain (remainder filled in from reference TRBV7-9 and TRBJ2-1): DTGVSQNPRHKITKRGQNVTFRCDPISEHNRLYWYRQTLGQGPEFLTYFQNEAQLEKSRLLSDRFSAERPKGSFSTLEIQRTEQGDSAMYLCASSRWDRRQMYNEQFFGPGTRLTVL.

The chain uses TRBV12-3 or TRBV12-4 and TRBJ2-3. The CDR3 spans 14 residues. The CDR3 sequence: CASSSSGGTDTQYF.

The rearrangement joins TRBV12-3 or TRBV12-4 to TRBJ1-1. The CDR3 is 13 residues long. The CDR3 sequence: CASSVQMNTEAFF.

The rearrangement uses TRBV11-2 and TRBJ2-2. This CDR3 spans 15 amino acids. The germline V gene encodes CDR1 SGHAT and CDR2 FQNNGV. The CDR3 loop is CASSFLRADAGELFF.

This chain links TRBV10-3 with TRBJ2-2. This CDR3 has 15 residues. The V gene's germline CDR1 is ENHRY and CDR2 SYGVKD. Here the CDR3 reads CAISIDRTYTGELFF.

The chain combines TRBV20-1 with TRBJ2-1. Germline CDR1 reads DFQATT; CDR2 reads SNEGSKA (reference sequence). This CDR3 has 15 amino acids. CDR3: CSARGGSGSYNEQFF.

This chain links TRBV2 with TRBJ1-5; TCRdb selects TRBD1, and the lack of DNA leaves this call unchecked. This CDR3 region has 14 residues. The germline gives CDR1 SNHLY, CDR2 FYNNEI. The CDR3 is CASRGGLSNQPQHF.

The chain links TRBV7-9 to TRBJ2-1; TCRdb picks TRBD1, but there is no DNA to check that call. CDR1 and CDR2 from the germline V gene are SEHNR and FQNEAQ (reference sequence). The CDR3 runs to 15 residues. The CDR3 protein is CASSLMAGVNNEQFF.

The rearrangement links TRBV7-9 to TRBJ2-1; TCRdb returns TRBD1, unconfirmable since there is no DNA. Looked up from germline, CDR1 is SEHNR and CDR2 is FQNEAQ (reference sequence). The CDR3 contains 14 residues. CDR3 in amino acids: CASSHRDRGGEQFF. The full variable domain, with the rest looked up from reference TRBV7-9 and TRBJ2-1, is DTGVSQNPRHKITKRGQNVTFRCDPISEHNRLYWYRQTLGQGPEFLTYFQNEAQLEKSRLLSDRFSAERPKGSFSTLEIQRTEQGDSAMYLCASSHRDRGGEQFFGPGTRLTVL.